One T cell receptor beta chain is described in this entry. Which antigen it targets is not known. No base qualities exist here, and no much larger clone lies one base off it. In total, fewer than 750 healthy bone marrow donors made up the cohort. All cohort members were sampled while nominally healthy, although unrecorded immune exposures were likely present. The donor was CMV seropositive and was included in the group of 250 to 350 seropositive cohort members. A peripheral blood sample was collected from each donor, and TCR beta sequencing was performed on peripheral blood mononuclear cells. Genomic DNA extraction from the blood cell samples was performed with the Qiagen DNeasy Blood Extraction Kit. This sample is part of a study of cytomegalovirus exposure and HLA in healthy donors (dated by TCRdb to 2017 to 2019). In terms of the full investigation: In an earlier analysis of approximately 500 of the donors, 250 to 300 Gb of sequence data and 117 million unique TCR beta sequences from about 190 million T cells were reported. Approximately 310 gigabases of sequencing data and tens of millions of unique TCR sequences were included in an early release covering over 600 HLA-typed donors. Of the roughly 430 genotyped donors, roughly 80% fell in the genetic ancestry cluster associated with self-reported Caucasian donors. The study aimed to test whether signatures of past pathogen exposure could be identified by cataloging public T cell receptors. Using immunosequencing, the study profiled T cell repertoires from 550 to 750 subjects and related those repertoires to cytomegalovirus serostatus. In addition to the first cohort of 666 subjects, a separate validation cohort of 120 different subjects was used. High-throughput TCR immunosequencing, statistical association of individual TCRs with disease status, and machine learning were combined to predict cytomegalovirus infection status. To study patterns of TCR occurrence, a later analysis re-analyzed previously published TCR beta repertoires from more than 550 donors and added high-resolution HLA genotyping. The later analysis used no new phenotypic data to find candidate immune exposures, relying instead on TCR beta sequences and their occurrence across donors. An earlier analysis of about 620 of the donors applied high-throughput TCR beta sequencing to assess whether each TCR beta V gene segment acted as functional or pseudogenic. Donor age, sex, ethnicity and CMV serostatus were collected together with the repertoire data. In a later genetic analysis, genome-wide SNP genotypes for about three fifths of the roughly 670 donors were used, and that subset was treated as a discovery cohort. Every discovery cohort repertoire had been produced on one sequencing platform. Both class I and class II loci were covered by HLA typing, at four-digit resolution. The number of donors typed differed by locus, with about 629-630 for A, B, C, DRB1 and DQB1, 522 for DQA1, over 600 for DPA1, and around 460 for DPB1. Several DR-DQ haplotypes were treated as single units for association and clustering because of strong linkage in the cohort. Across approximately 400 genotyped donors of the cohort, an average of approximately 240,000 unique TCR beta nucleotide sequences per donor were sequenced, and roughly 18% of those sequences were non-productive. Broad study findings and their caveats: According to a later analysis, TCR association rates differed among HLA loci, with DRB1 alleles showing the most associated TCRs and HLA-C alleles showing the fewest. In a later analysis, HLA-associated TCR beta chains were found to be more clonally expanded and to have lower generation probabilities than equally common non-associated chains. While some public TCRs were present in many individuals, most TCR sequences turned up only very rarely across donors. The sequencing pipeline was judged likely to have produced a cluster of highly shared sequence variants as a technical artifact. Because the 87-base-pair reads could not distinguish some IMGT-functional V segments, including TRBV6-2 and TRBV6-3, those segments were excluded. The earlier analysis of around 600 of the donors excluded approximately 17 rarely observed V segments, including chromosome 9 orphons, because counts were too low. Because HLA typing was unavailable for some donors at each locus, only the typed subset was used in association tests. Sequencing depth was assumed to be roughly uniform across donors in the presence/absence analyses, though that assumption may not hold. In a later genetic analysis, a missense DCLRE1C variant was associated with V-gene and J-gene trimming of TCR beta chains, and the association was replicated in an independent cohort. A few of the identified cytomegalovirus-associated TCR beta chains were confirmed in vitro to be specific for cytomegalovirus antigens. Specific HLA alleles were associated with roughly 16,000 TCR beta sequences at a false discovery rate of 0.05 in a later analysis. CMV serostatus was the only immune exposure information available for the cohort. The cohort was sequenced for TCR beta chains only, and without alpha or paired-chain data the features that could be detected were limited. Strong co-occurrence of HLA alleles, especially DR and DQ, made assigning TCR associations to individual alleles difficult. The authors suggested that the approach could potentially be generalized to other disease states and immunological phenotypes. In an earlier analysis of several hundred of the donors, most TCR beta V segments were observed in productive rearrangements about 90% or about 30% of the time, broadly matching IMGT annotations. The classifier was reported to diagnose cytomegalovirus status with high specificity and sensitivity in both the original and validation cohorts. In a later analysis, several top co-occurrence clusters were reported to appear linked to parvovirus B19, influenza, CMV and Epstein-Barr virus. A total of around 150 TCR beta chains were listed by the study as associated with cytomegalovirus. A later analysis found that most CMV-associated TCR beta chains appeared HLA-restricted, with HLA associations seemingly driven largely by CMV exposure. A further reported finding was that TCR beta sequences accurately predicted the HLA-A and HLA-B alleles for most subjects in the first cohort. In a later genetic analysis, fewer N-insertions in productive TCRs were reported among donors in an Asian-associated ancestry cluster than the approximately 710-donor mean. Correlated functional status among segregating V segments might reflect linkage disequilibrium, but an unknown experimental factor could not be ruled out.

The CDR3 starts with the cysteine, ends with the phenylalanine, and has 14 residues. Only the CDR3 DNA stays, 42 bases, in frame from base 1. Taken from the germline V gene, the CDR1 and CDR2 loops are MNHNS and SASEGT. The V and J ends are trimmed by 4 bases and 4 bases, leaving 13 bases between them. Libraries were built with the immunoSEQ multiplex PCR assay. The multiplex PCR relied on a mix of 60 forward primers for TCR Vbeta segments and 13 reverse primers for TCR Jbeta segments. Amplification of the CDR3 region of rearranged TCR beta genes was performed with a multiplex PCR assay on genomic DNA. Amplified TCR beta libraries were sequenced as 87-base-pair reads on the Illumina HiSeq System. The authors' analysis ran thus. A later analysis tallied 70 million to 100 million unique TCR beta chains across the 550 to 850 repertoires, and about 10 million of those chains were shared by two or more donors. Raw reads were error-corrected and collapsed into unique sequences by a nearest-neighbor algorithm in which closely related sequences were merged to remove PCR and sequencing errors. To assign V, D and J gene segments, CDR3 sequences were aligned to IMGT reference sequences. For a sequence to be retained, a match of at least six nucleotides was required to both a V gene segment and a J gene segment. A rearrangement was called productive if the CDR3 had no stop codons and remained in frame with V and J, and every other rearrangement was called non-productive. Following IMGT convention, CDR3 was defined as the stretch from the second conserved V-encoded cysteine up to the conserved J-encoded phenylalanine. In an earlier analysis of more than 550 of the donors, sequences lacking an unambiguous match to a single V gene segment were excluded. In an earlier analysis of approximately 590 of the donors, a V segment was called functional when productive rearrangements were above 56.7%, and segregating when the standard deviation between donors exceeded 5%. A statistical classification framework was developed to diagnose cytomegalovirus status using the catalog of TCR beta chain sequences. In a later analysis, TCR nucleotide sequences were compared against IMGT/GENE-DB human TR gene sequences so that V and J genes could be assigned. In a later analysis, CDR3 sequences and most-parsimonious VDJ recombination scenarios were assigned using the TCRdist pipeline. In a later analysis, every TCR beta chain was defined by the combination of its CDR3 amino acid sequence and its V-gene family, and reads without a unique V-gene family were dropped. In a later analysis, approximately 590 highly shared, low-generation-probability nucleotide sequences were removed to address suspected cross-contamination and a sequencing artifact. For each public chain, a later analysis derived a clonal expansion index from normalized ranks of inferred template counts within each repertoire. In a later analysis, generation probabilities were computed using a VDJ recombination model fitted to out-of-frame rearrangements, and the results were checked against IGoR. In a later analysis, TCR-TCR, TCR-HLA and TCR-CMV co-occurrence was scored with hypergeometric tests, and a repertoire-size bias correction was applied to TCR pairs. A later analysis estimated false discovery rates by permuting HLA or CMV assignments 20 times. A later analysis grouped co-occurring TCRs with DBSCAN, adding TCRdist sequence similarity when clustering within HLA-allele-positive subsets. For co-occurrence clustering, repertoires with fewer than 30,000 or more than 120,000 public chains were excluded, along with roughly 5 repertoires with anomalous nucleotide sharing. In TCRdb, the immuneACCESS table is reduced to in-frame sequences with V and J assigned. These tables do not hold every clone; where another copy was compared, an unresolved V gene accounts for under half, and the others remain unexplained. D and trimming were read from the DNA, whereas the V and J calls and clone size are those reported in that table. The sample table holds roughly 140,000 clones, of which 75% to 80% were seen once. The ten largest clones add up to approximately 2.9% of the sample.

This sequence was found in a man in his forties or fifties in good health and CMV-seropositive. The V gene is TRBV6-1 and the J gene is TRBJ1-1; TRBD1 could be the D gene, as 6 bases match. Sequencing was carried out using PBMCs. The DNA sequence is as follows: TGTGCCAGCAGTGCCTACAGGGTAGGCACTGAAGCTTTCTTT. Protein translation: CASSAYRVGTEAFF.